The 8 T cell receptor beta chains given below trace back to one sample, sequenced in a study of blood T cell repertoires in COVID-19. Using immunoSEQ multiplex PCR, the repertoire was profiled, and TCRdb retains in-frame clones only, with some absent. The sample lists around 300,000 clones; 85% to 90% were seen once. What was sequenced was PBMCs or T cells enriched from blood (not recorded which). Receptors originate from a woman in her twenties or thirties who had recovered from COVID-19.

This clone was seen once. V usage is TRBV15 and J usage is TRBJ1-5; 9 nucleotides align to TRBD1. The CDR3 covers 15 residues. Germline values: CDR1 LNHNV, CDR2 YYDKDF (reference sequence). V lost 3 bases to trimming and J lost 6 bases; unmatched junction nucleotides: 6. The CDR3 sequence is CATSRDRGITQPQHF. As DNA, the CDR3 is TGTGCCACCAGCAGGGACAGGGGTATAACTCAGCCCCAGCATTTT.

The genes are TRBV13 and TRBJ2-3; D possibly corresponds to TRBD2 (5 bases). V lost 8 bases, J lost 7 bases, and 19 bases lay in between. The CDR3 spans 14 residues. Germline assignment: CDR1 PRHDT and CDR2 FYEKMQ (reference sequence). CDR3 DNA: TGTGCCAGCTCGGTCGTGGCACCCGGGAATACGCAGTATTTT. It is translated as CASSVVAPGNTQYF.

This clone turned up a few times. The gene calls are TRBV12-3 or TRBV12-4 and TRBJ1-2; no definite D call. The CDR3 is 13 residues long. V was pared by 3 bases and J by 6 bases, with 11 bases between. CDR3: CASSFGNSDGYTF. The CDR3, as DNA: TGTGCCAGCAGTTTTGGTAACAGTGATGGCTACACCTTC.

The chain links TRBV20-1 to TRBJ2-7; perhaps TRBD2 as D (6 bases). The CDR3 is made up of 13 amino acids. V gave up 3 bases and J gave up 0 bases, with 9 bases separating them. Germline V gene data show CDR1 as DFQATT and CDR2 as SNEGSKA (reference sequence). The CDR3 bases are TGCAGTGCTAGTTGGACTACCTCCTACGAGCAGTACTTC. It translates to CSASWTTSYEQYF.

As to this clone: It may be a read error: a sequence one base away is much more abundant. The V call is TRBV13, the J call TRBJ1-6, with unresolved D. This CDR3 spans 15 amino acids. Trimming cost V 3 bases and J 0 bases, with 6 bases left between them. Germline loops: CDR1 PRHDT, CDR2 FYEKMQ (reference sequence). CDR3 residues: CASSLESSYNSPLHF. The CDR3 nucleotides read TGTGCCAGCAGCTTGGAGAGCTCCTATAATTCACCCCTCCACTTT.

This clone was picked up one time. The rearrangement joins TRBV19 to TRBJ1-5; D uncertain. CDR3 length: 13 amino acids. Trimming pared 5 bases from V and 2 bases from J, leaving 7 bases between. Looked up from germline, CDR1 is LNHDA and CDR2 is SQIVND (reference sequence). CDR3 loop: CASSVSGNQPQHF. CDR3 nucleotide sequence: TGTGCCAGTAGTGTTAGTGGCAATCAGCCCCAGCATTTT.

The chain recombines TRBV6-2 or TRBV6-3 with TRBJ2-7; TRBD1 agrees at 9 bases. The V and J ends lost 4 bases and 3 bases, in that order; junction bases with no gene match: 7. CDR1 MNHEY and CDR2 SVGEGT come from the germline V gene. The CDR3 is 15 residues long. CDR3: CASSLRDRAHYEQYF. The CDR3 DNA reads TGTGCCAGCAGTTTGAGGGACAGGGCCCACTACGAGCAGTACTTC.

The genes are TRBV7-3 and TRBJ2-2; D may be TRBD2 (6 bases). The CDR3 consists of 15 residues. Trimming took off 0 bases at V and 6 bases at J, with 11 bases between the two ends. Germline V gene lookup returns CDR1 SGHTA and CDR2 FQGTGA. The CDR3 region has the DNA TGTGCCAGCAGCTTAACGACGACGGGGGCCGGGGAGCTGTTTTTT. This sequence encodes CASSLTTTGAGELFF.